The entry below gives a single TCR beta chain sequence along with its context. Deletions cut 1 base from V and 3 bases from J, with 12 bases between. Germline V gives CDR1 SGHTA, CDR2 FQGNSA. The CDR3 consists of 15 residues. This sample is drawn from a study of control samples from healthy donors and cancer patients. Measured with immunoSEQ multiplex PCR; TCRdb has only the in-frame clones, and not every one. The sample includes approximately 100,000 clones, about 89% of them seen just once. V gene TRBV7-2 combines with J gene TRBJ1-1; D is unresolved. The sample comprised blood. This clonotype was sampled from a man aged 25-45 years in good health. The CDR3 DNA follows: TGTGCCAGCAGCTTAGGTCCCTTTGGGGACACTGAAGCTTTCTTT. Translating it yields CASSLGPFGDTEAFF.